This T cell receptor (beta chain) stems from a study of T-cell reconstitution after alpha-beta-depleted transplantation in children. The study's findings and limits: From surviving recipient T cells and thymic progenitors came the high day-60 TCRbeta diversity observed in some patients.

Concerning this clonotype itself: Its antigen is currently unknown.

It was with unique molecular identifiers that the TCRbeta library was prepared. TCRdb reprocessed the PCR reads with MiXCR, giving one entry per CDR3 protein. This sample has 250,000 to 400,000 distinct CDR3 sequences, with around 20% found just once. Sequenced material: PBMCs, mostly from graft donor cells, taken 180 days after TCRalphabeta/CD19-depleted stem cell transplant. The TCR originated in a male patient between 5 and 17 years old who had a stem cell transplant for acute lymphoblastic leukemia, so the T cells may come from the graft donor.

CDR3 sequence: CASSPGTIYEQYF. CDR3 nucleotide sequence: TGTGCCAGCAGCCCCGGGACAATCTACGAGCAGTACTTC. V and J are TRBV5-6 and TRBJ2-7, with D possibly being TRBD1 (6 bases). Germline values: CDR1 SGHDT, CDR2 YYEEEE. The V gene lost 4 bases and the J gene lost 3 bases, with 11 bases spanning the gap. The CDR3 totals 13 residues. The whole variable domain, filled in from reference TRBV5-6 and TRBJ2-7, reads DAGVTQSPTHLIKTRGQQVTLRCSPKSGHDTVSWYQQALGQGPQFIFQYYEEEERQRGNFPDRFSGHQFPNYSSELNVNALLLGDSALYLCASSPGTIYEQYFGPGTRLTVT.